Below, 2 T cell receptor beta chains from the same sample are listed, as sequenced in a study of molecular identifiers for immune sequencing clone quantification. TCRdb re-analysed the PCR reads in MiXCR, keeping a single row per CDR3 protein. Of over 300,000 distinct CDR3 sequences listed, under 25% were seen once; the top ten hold 0.74%. Material for sequencing was naive CD8+ T cells from blood, with Jurkat cell RNA spiked in. Subset in this sample: FACS-sorted CD8+CD4-CCR7+CD45RA+ naive T cells. The receptors here all came from a human donor in good health. Some libraries in this study had Jurkat cell RNA spiked in.

This clonotype was detected ten times or more. The chain joins TRBV7-9 to TRBJ2-1, with 9 positions matching TRBD1. The CDR3 runs to 16 residues. In germline, CDR1 is SEHNR, CDR2 FQNEAQ (reference sequence). The J segment lost 6 bases and the V segment lost 5 bases, leaving 11 bases of the junction unmatched. The CDR3 nucleotides are TGTGCCAGCAGCCGCACCGGGACAGGGTTCGGCAATGAGCAGTTCTTC. Translation gives CASSRTGTGFGNEQFF.

This clonotype was observed a few times. V is TRBV6-6 and J is TRBJ2-7; tentative D call: TRBD1 (5 bases). The V gene lost 2 bases and the J gene lost 4 bases, with 9 bases spanning the gap. Germline assignment: CDR1 MNHNY and CDR2 SVGAGI (reference sequence). CDR3 size: 13 residues. CDR3 sequence: CASSYGREYEQYF. CDR3 bases: TGTGCCAGCAGTTACGGCAGGGAATACGAGCAGTACTTC.